These 19 T cell receptor beta chains were all obtained from the same sample, sequenced in a study of T cell responses to AZD1222 COVID-19 vaccine (dated by TCRdb to the early 2020s). The time point label corresponds to: baseline before first vaccination. To prepare the library, the immunoSEQ multiplex PCR assay was applied. In its TCRdb copy, this immuneACCESS table keeps in-frame sequences only and misses some clones. Where compared with another copy, unresolved V genes explain less than half of these, and the others have no known cause. Recorded for this sample are about 100,000 clones; 84% of them occurred a single time. About a sixth of the sample goes to the ten largest clones. Sequenced material: peripheral blood, taken on day 0 of AZD1222 vaccination. These receptors all stem from an adult in good health.

The rearrangement joins TRBV27 to TRBJ1-2, with TRBD1 matching 7 bases. The J segment lost 8 bases and the V segment lost 5 bases, leaving 11 bases of the junction unmatched. Germline CDR1 reads MNHEY; CDR2 reads SMNVEV (reference sequence). The length of the CDR3 is 14 residues. The CDR3 sequence: CASSTRDRVHGYTF. CDR3 coding DNA: TGTGCCAGCAGTACCAGAGACAGGGTTCACGGCTACACCTTC.

The CDR3 spells CASSRPPNTEAFF. CDR3 nucleotides: TGTGCCAGCAGCCGCCCACCGAACACTGAAGCTTTCTTT. The V call is TRBV7-9, the J call TRBJ1-1; no definite D call. CDR3 length: 13 amino acids. Trimming shortened V by 5 bases and J by 1 base, and 8 bases separated the two germline ends. Per germline, CDR1 SEHNR and CDR2 FQNEAQ (reference sequence). The full variable domain, rest sourced from reference TRBV7-9 and TRBJ1-1, is DTGVSQNPRHKITKRGQNVTFRCDPISEHNRLYWYRQTLGQGPEFLTYFQNEAQLEKSRLLSDRFSAERPKGSFSTLEIQRTEQGDSAMYLCASSRPPNTEAFFGQGTRLTVV.

This clone was recorded only once. V and J are TRBV19 and TRBJ1-5; D ambiguous. Germline loops: CDR1 LNHDA, CDR2 SQIVND (reference sequence). The CDR3 is 15 amino acids. The germline V and J ends were trimmed by 10 bases and 1 base, with 17 bases remaining between them. The CDR3 nucleotides are TGTGCCACAATGACGGGGAGCTGGAGCAATCAGCCCCAGCATTTT. Its protein is CATMTGSWSNQPQHF.

The gene calls are TRBV13 and TRBJ1-2; D not certain. The CDR3 consists of 15 residues. Trimming shortened V by 4 bases and J by 4 bases, and 16 bases separated the two germline ends. Germline V gives CDR1 PRHDT, CDR2 FYEKMQ (reference sequence). The CDR3 DNA sequence: TGTGCCAGCAGCTCCACTCAGCCCTCGCGCTATGGCTACACCTTC. Translated: CASSSTQPSRYGYTF.

This clone was detected only once. The chain uses TRBV24-1 and TRBJ2-7, with 10 bases aligning to TRBD2. The CDR3 loop spans 13 amino acids. Germline assignment: CDR1 KGHDR and CDR2 SFDVKD. The ends lost 6 bases at V and 3 bases at J; junction bases unmatched: 1. CDR3 sequence reads: CATSTSGDYEQYF. In nucleotides, the CDR3 is TGTGCCACCAGTACTAGCGGGGACTACGAGCAGTACTTC.

Regarding this clone: Distinct nucleotide sequences in the sample also encode this CDR3. V is TRBV11-2 and J is TRBJ1-3, with D hard to call. V lost 5 bases and J lost 5, with 4 bases in between. The CDR3 has 11 residues. Germline V gives CDR1 SGHAT, CDR2 FQNNGV. CDR3 sequence: CASSPRNTIYF. DNA of the CDR3: TGTGCCAGCAGCCCCCGAAACACCATATATTTT. Looking up the rest from reference TRBV11-2 and TRBJ1-3 gives the full variable domain: EAGVAQSPRYKIIEKRQSVAFWCNPISGHATLYWYQQILGQGPKLLIQFQNNGVVDDSQLPKDRFSAERLKGVDSTLKIQPAKLEDSAVYLCASSPRNTIYFGEGSWLTVV.

The chain has TRBV6-1 and TRBJ2-7; 9 bases fit TRBD1. Germline V gives CDR1 MNHNS, CDR2 SASEGT. This CDR3 region has 15 residues. V lost 3 bases to trimming and J lost 6 bases; unmatched junction nucleotides: 9. CDR3 bases: TGTGCCAGCAGTGAGACAGGGGGACCACGTTCCGAGCAGTACGTC. Residues: CASSETGGPRSEQYV.

This clone was recorded once. The chain carries TRBV28 and TRBJ2-3, with D unclear. CDR1 is MDHEN, CDR2 SYDVKM, per germline. CDR3 length: 11 residues. The CDR3 spells CASRSTDTQYF. As DNA, the CDR3 is TGTGCTAGTCGCAGCACAGATACGCAGTATTTT.

V is TRBV12-3 or TRBV12-4 and J is TRBJ1-1, with D possibly matching TRBD1 (6 bases). Trimming removed 5 bases at V and 11 bases at J, with 15 bases between. The CDR3 length is 12 residues. CDR3 in amino acids: CASSQPGTRAFF. DNA of the CDR3: TGTGCCAGCAGTCAACCCGGGACACGGGCTTTCTTT.

The rearrangement uses TRBV5-5 and TRBJ2-5, with D perhaps matching TRBD1 or TRBD2 (5 bases each). Germline CDR1 is SGHKS and CDR2 is YYEKEE (reference sequence). The CDR3 extends over 15 amino acids. Trimming removed 4 bases from V and 1 base from J, with 14 bases in between. Written as DNA, the CDR3 is TGTGCCAGCAGCGTCCCGGGACGTAGCCAAGAGACCCAGTACTTC. This encodes CASSVPGRSQETQYF. Full variable domain (missing parts from reference TRBV5-5 and TRBJ2-5): DAGVTQSPTHLIKTRGQQVTLRCSPISGHKSVSWYQQVLGQGPQFIFQYYEKEERGRGNFPDRFSARQFPNYSSELNVNALLLGDSALYLCASSVPGRSQETQYFGPGTRLLVL.

CDR3 residues: CASSFGTDYGYTF. CDR3 DNA: TGTGCCAGCAGTTTTGGCACAGACTATGGCTACACCTTC. V gene TRBV11-2 combines with J gene TRBJ1-2, with D uncertain. The CDR3 totals 13 residues. V was clipped by 6 bases and J by 3 bases, with 11 bases between them. Germline CDR1 is SGHAT and CDR2 is FQNNGV. The variable domain in full, with the rest retrieved from reference TRBV11-2 and TRBJ1-2, is EAGVAQSPRYKIIEKRQSVAFWCNPISGHATLYWYQQILGQGPKLLIQFQNNGVVDDSQLPKDRFSAERLKGVDSTLKIQPAKLEDSAVYLCASSFGTDYGYTFGSGTRLTVV.

The CDR3 loop is CASSSQTGGLKYEQYV. As DNA, the CDR3 is TGTGCCAGCAGCTCCCAGACAGGGGGATTGAAGTACGAGCAGTACGTC. The rearrangement joins TRBV5-4 to TRBJ2-7; the match to TRBD1 covers 9 bases. Losses at the gene ends were 3 bases for V and 4 bases for J; bases not matched to a gene: 11. The CDR3 runs to 16 residues. Looked up from germline, CDR1 is SGHNT and CDR2 is YYREEE (reference sequence).

The CDR3 DNA sequence: TGTGCCAGCAGTGGCACCCCCCGCGGGGGCACTAATGAAAAACTGTTTTTT. Its protein is CASSGTPRGGTNEKLFF. The chain has TRBV25-1 and TRBJ1-4; D possibly corresponds to TRBD1 (6 bases). V lost 4 bases and J lost 2, with 17 bases in between. This CDR3 spans 17 amino acids. The V gene's germline CDR1 is MGHDK and CDR2 SYGVNS. The full variable domain, rest sourced from reference TRBV25-1 and TRBJ1-4, is EADIYQTPRYLVIGTGKKITLECSQTMGHDKMYWYQQDPGMELHLIHYSYGVNSTEKGDLSSESTVSRIRTEHFPLTLESARPSHTSQYLCASSGTPRGGTNEKLFFGSGTQLSVL.

This clone was seen once. The J gene is TRBJ1-2, the V gene TRBV4-3; unclear D gene. Per the germline V gene, CDR1 is LGHNA and CDR2 is YSLEER. The CDR3 spans 15 residues. Trimming took 5 bases from V and 4 from J, leaving 17 bases between them. CDR3 protein: CASSSTSYTGYGYTF. CDR3 DNA: TGCGCCAGCAGCTCAACAAGTTATACCGGCTATGGCTACACCTTC.

This sequence joins TRBV24-1 and TRBJ2-7; no reliable D call. The CDR3 is made up of 14 amino acids. Trimming removed 9 bases at V and 1 base at J, with 15 bases between. Germline V gives CDR1 KGHDR, CDR2 SFDVKD. CDR3 nucleotide sequence: TGTGCCACCCAAGCTGTACCGAAGTCCTACGAGCAGTACGTC. Its protein is CATQAVPKSYEQYV.

The chain uses TRBV6-5 and TRBJ2-7; D gene ambiguous. The CDR3 totals 15 residues. CDR1 MNHEY and CDR2 SVGAGI come from the germline V gene. The ends were cut back, 0 bases at V and 3 bases at J, with 12 bases in the middle. This chain's CDR3 is CASSYSPSQIYEQYV. CDR3 bases: TGTGCCAGCAGTTACTCCCCTTCACAGATCTACGAGCAGTACGTC.

This chain connects TRBV30 to TRBJ1-6; D is unclear. With 8 bases removed from V and 15 bases from J, the gap between germline ends came to 17 bases. This CDR3 spans 11 amino acids. CDR1 and CDR2 from the germline V gene are GTSNPN and SVGIG (reference sequence). CDR3 sequence reads: CATPISTHLHF. In DNA, the CDR3 is TGTGCCACCCCGATCTCAACGCACCTCCACTTT.

The gene calls are TRBV19 and TRBJ1-4; 8 bases line up with TRBD1. The CDR3 spans 15 residues. The V gene end was trimmed by 4 bases and the J gene end by 4 bases; junction bases not matched to a gene: 5. Germline CDR1 LNHDA, CDR2 SQIVND (reference sequence). The CDR3 DNA sequence: TGTGCCAGTAGTACCTCAGGGGGCCTTAATGAAAAACTGTTTTTT. This sequence encodes CASSTSGGLNEKLFF.

The V and J genes are TRBV5-8 and TRBJ1-5; weak D call: TRBD1 (6 bases). Germline V CDR1 and CDR2: SGHTS, YDEGEE. The V gene lost 0 bases and the J gene lost 0 bases, with 10 bases spanning the gap. This CDR3 comprises 16 residues. CDR3: CASSLGGGFSNQPQHF. CDR3 DNA sequence: TGTGCCAGCAGCTTGGGAGGGGGATTTAGCAATCAGCCCCAGCATTTT.